These 23 T cell receptor beta chains originate from one sample sequenced in a study of vaccination effects on CD4 cells after COVID-19. This table comes from immunoSEQ multiplex PCR, and its TCRdb copy is limited to in-frame clones, with some not included. The sample yields around 75,000 clones, around 72% seen once. After expansion with viral peptide pools in the ViraFEST assay, antigen-specific CD4+ T cells were sequenced. CD4+ T cell isolation took place after approximately 11 days of culture. SARS-CoV-2 infection was confirmed by PCR in the person between March and December 2020. Antigens of these TCRs are unknown. Specimen: CD4+ T cells from PBMCs cultured with HIV peptides, collected before COVID-19 vaccination. The subset is: HIV-1 Nef peptide pool negative control/reference culture. These receptors originate from a human donor who had a prior SARS-CoV-2 infection.

This clone was counted a single time. The CDR3 reads CASSARYSGGDASYNEQFF. CDR3 nucleotide sequence: TGTGCCAGCAGCGCACGCTATAGCGGGGGGGATGCCTCCTACAATGAGCAGTTCTTC. The chain links TRBV9 to TRBJ2-1; 11 bases agree with TRBD2. The V segment lost 3 bases and the J segment 0 bases; nucleotides outside the gene matches: 11. The CDR3 contains 19 residues. The germline gives CDR1 SGDLS, CDR2 YYNGEE.

The chain uses TRBV7-9 and TRBJ1-1, with D possibly matching TRBD1 (6 bases). Trimming shortened V by 4 bases and J by 8 bases, and 14 bases separated the two germline ends. This CDR3 is 13 amino acids long. In germline, CDR1 is SEHNR, CDR2 FQNEAQ (reference sequence). This CDR3 is CASSSVEGVEAFF. CDR3 in DNA: TGTGCCAGCAGCTCCGTGGAGGGGGTAGAAGCTTTCTTT. Drawing the rest from reference TRBV7-9 and TRBJ1-1, the complete variable domain is DTGVSQNPRHKITKRGQNVTFRCDPISEHNRLYWYRQTLGQGPEFLTYFQNEAQLEKSRLLSDRFSAERPKGSFSTLEIQRTEQGDSAMYLCASSSVEGVEAFFGQGTRLTVV.

This sequence joins TRBV18 and TRBJ2-1; 11 bases agree with TRBD1. Germline V CDR1 and CDR2: KGHSH, LQKENI. This CDR3 has 16 residues. The trim removed 3 bases at V and 7 bases at J, leaving 8 bases unmatched. The CDR3 DNA sequence: TGTGCCAGCTCACCCGGGGGACAGGGGGTAGAAAATGAGCAGTTCTTC. Translating gives CASSPGGQGVENEQFF.

In this sample, this clone turned up a few times. V usage is TRBV6-1 and J usage is TRBJ1-6, with D tentatively TRBD1 (5 bases). CDR1 is MNHNS, CDR2 SASEGT, per germline. The CDR3 runs 15 residues. The germline V and J ends were trimmed by 2 bases and 7 bases, with 12 bases remaining between them. In nucleotides, the CDR3 is TGTGCCAGCAGTGAAAGCCCAGGGATGAATTCACCCCTCCACTTT. It specifies CASSESPGMNSPLHF.

This sequence joins TRBV18 and TRBJ2-7; D is possibly TRBD1 (5 bases). The V end lost 2 bases, the J end lost 5 bases, and 13 bases lay between the germline ends. The CDR3 extends over 14 amino acids. Germline CDR1 and CDR2: KGHSH and LQKENI. The CDR3 DNA follows: TGTGCCAGCTCACCAGACAGCCGCCCTAACGAGCAGTACTTC. Translated: CASSPDSRPNEQYF.

The chain employs TRBV2 and TRBJ2-1, with 10 nucleotides matching TRBD2. Germline-derived CDR1 and CDR2 are SNHLY and FYNNEI. Losses at the gene ends were 4 bases for V and 2 bases for J; bases not matched to a gene: 2. This CDR3 is 15 amino acids long. The CDR3 nucleotides are TGTGCCAGCAGTGTCAGCGGGAGGGCCTACAATGAGCAGTTCTTC. Translated: CASSVSGRAYNEQFF.

V is TRBV18 and J is TRBJ2-3; D gene uncertain. The germline V gene has CDR1 KGHSH and CDR2 LQKENI. Trimming took 2 bases from V and 3 from J, leaving 9 bases between them. The CDR3 sequence is 14 residues long. Here the CDR3 reads CASSPMADTDTQYF. The CDR3 coding sequence is TGTGCCAGCTCACCAATGGCAGATACAGATACGCAGTATTTT.

The chain recombines TRBV7-3 with TRBJ2-2, with D perhaps matching TRBD1 or TRBD2 (7 bases each). Trimming cost V 0 bases and J 6 bases, with 17 bases left between them. The CDR3 runs 17 residues. Germline values: CDR1 SGHTA, CDR2 FQGTGA. The CDR3 DNA sequence: TGTGCCAGCAGCTTAACAGGCGGGGGCAGGGGGTCCGGGGAGCTGTTTTTT. It is translated as CASSLTGGGRGSGELFF.

V is TRBV5-8 and J is TRBJ1-5, with D uncertain. Germline V CDR1 and CDR2: SGHTS, YDEGEE. The CDR3 runs 15 residues. V was pared by 4 bases and J by 5 bases, with 16 bases between. In DNA form, the CDR3 reads TGTGCCAGCAGCCACCGCCGGGGAGTGGATCAGCCCCAGCATTTT. Its protein product is CASSHRRGVDQPQHF.

This chain connects TRBV7-3 to TRBJ2-2, with 7 bases aligning to TRBD2. With V trimmed by 5 bases and J by 5 bases, 14 bases remained unmatched. CDR3 length: 17 residues. Germline lookup yields CDR1 SGHTA and CDR2 FQGTGA. The CDR3 reads CASSHYPGLAETGELFF. Written as DNA, the CDR3 is TGTGCCAGCAGCCATTACCCCGGGCTAGCGGAGACCGGGGAGCTGTTTTTT.

The V and J genes are TRBV12-3 or TRBV12-4 and TRBJ1-2; D gene ambiguous. Trimming pared 1 base from V and 6 bases from J, leaving 9 bases between. The CDR3 extends over 13 amino acids. CDR3 coding DNA: TGTGCCAGCAGTTTAGGAGGGTTCAATGGCTACACCTTC. As protein: CASSLGGFNGYTF.

This clone was detected only a few times. The chain uses TRBV2 and TRBJ2-7; D tentatively fits TRBD1 or TRBD2 (6 bases each). CDR1 and CDR2 from the germline V gene are SNHLY and FYNNEI. The CDR3 is made up of 17 amino acids. V shed 8 bases and J shed 0 bases, with 23 bases lying between them. The CDR3 nucleotides are TGTGCCAGCGGGGGGCAGATTAGACTGTTAAGCTCCTACGAGCAGTACTTC. Its translation is CASGGQIRLLSSYEQYF.

This clone was counted a few times. The J gene is TRBJ1-1, the V gene TRBV7-8; D perhaps matches TRBD1 (5 bases). CDR1 and CDR2 (germline): SGHVS, FQNEAQ. With 6 bases removed from V and 3 bases from J, the gap between germline ends came to 17 bases. There are 15 residues in the CDR3. The chain's CDR3 is CASSSQDIRDTEAFF. The CDR3 coding sequence is TGTGCCAGCAGTAGCCAAGACATCAGGGACACTGAAGCTTTCTTT. The entire variable domain, with the rest obtained from reference TRBV7-8 and TRBJ1-1, is as follows: GAGVSQSPRYKVAKRGQDVALRCDPISGHVSLFWYQQALGQGPEFLTYFQNEAQLDKSGLPSDRFFAERPEGSVSTLKIQRTQQEDSAVYLCASSSQDIRDTEAFFGQGTRLTVV.

V usage is TRBV18 and J usage is TRBJ2-4; D is unclear. The germline CDR1 and CDR2 sequences are KGHSH and LQKENI. The CDR3 spans 15 residues. The ends were cut back, 3 bases at V and 5 bases at J, with 14 bases in the middle. CDR3 loop: CASSPLGVHQNIQYF. The CDR3, as DNA: TGTGCCAGCTCACCGCTTGGGGTACATCAAAACATTCAGTACTTC. Supplemented by reference TRBV18 and TRBJ2-4, the full variable domain reads NAGVMQNPRHLVRRRGQEARLRCSPMKGHSHVYWYRQLPEEGLKFMVYLQKENIIDESGMPKERFSAEFPKEGPSILRIQQVVRGDSAAYFCASSPLGVHQNIQYFGAGTRLSVL.

V and J are TRBV30 and TRBJ1-3; the match to TRBD1 covers 7 bases. With V trimmed by 5 bases and J by 6 bases, 4 bases remained unmatched. CDR1 and CDR2 (germline): GTSNPN, SVGIG (reference sequence). The CDR3 runs to 12 residues. DNA for the CDR3: TGTGCCTGGCAGGGGGTTCTAAACACCATATATTTT. The encoded protein is CAWQGVLNTIYF.

The rearrangement uses TRBV7-2 and TRBJ2-2; 10 bases line up with TRBD2. Germline V gene data show CDR1 as SGHTA and CDR2 as FQGNSA. The V gene end was trimmed by 2 bases and the J gene end by 6 bases; junction bases not matched to a gene: 6. The CDR3 sequence is 16 residues long. The DNA of the CDR3 is TGTGCCAGCAGCTTATTACTAGCGGGGCTTTCCGGGGAGCTGTTTTTT. As protein: CASSLLLAGLSGELFF.

The genes are TRBV4-1 and TRBJ2-7, with 8 bases lining up with TRBD1. Trimming cost V 2 bases and J 2 bases; bases outside gene matches: 8. The germline V gene has CDR1 MGHRA and CDR2 YSYEKL. This CDR3 is 16 amino acids long. CDR3 bases: TGCGCCAGCAGCCAACCCGGACAGGGTCCTACCTACGAGCAGTACTTC. Encoded protein: CASSQPGQGPTYEQYF.

This clone has a single count. As DNA, the CDR3 is TGTGCCAGCAGCCAAGATGGTGGAGCGGGAGGGCCAAGGGAGACCCAGTACTTC. Translated: CASSQDGGAGGPRETQYF. The J gene is TRBJ2-5, the V gene TRBV3-1 (or the pseudogene TRBV3-2); 10 positions agree with TRBD2. The CDR3 has 18 amino acids. Germline CDR1 and CDR2: LGHDT and YNNKEL (reference sequence). Unmatched junction bases numbered 12, after V lost 0 bases and J lost 5 bases.

The chain couples TRBV4-2 to TRBJ1-6; 8 nucleotides match TRBD1. Germline CDR1 and CDR2: LGHNA and YNFKEQ. Trimming took 0 bases from V and 10 from J; bases not matched to a gene: 8. The CDR3 has 16 amino acids. This chain's CDR3 is CASSQDPDRGNSPLHF. The CDR3, as DNA: TGTGCCAGCAGCCAAGACCCCGACAGGGGAAACTCACCCCTCCACTTT.

This chain links TRBV2 with TRBJ1-5, with no clear D. The ends were cut back, 7 bases at V and 2 bases at J, with 6 bases in the middle. The germline gives CDR1 SNHLY, CDR2 FYNNEI. The CDR3 spans 12 residues. CDR3: CASNLRNQPQHF. In nucleotides, the CDR3 is TGTGCCAGCAATCTACGCAATCAGCCCCAGCATTTT.

The V gene is TRBV19, the J gene TRBJ2-5; D remains unclear. CDR3 length equals 15 residues. Trimming stripped 5 bases from V and 1 base from J, with 14 bases between. The germline gives CDR1 LNHDA, CDR2 SQIVND (reference sequence). CDR3 sequence (DNA): TGTGCCAGTAGTTCAATTACCGGGCCCCAAGAGACCCAGTACTTC. This sequence encodes CASSSITGPQETQYF.

This chain links TRBV7-8 with TRBJ1-5, with TRBD1 identical over 8 bases. The trim removed 2 bases at V and 4 bases at J, leaving 4 bases unmatched. Germline V CDR1 and CDR2: SGHVS, FQNEAQ. CDR3 length: 15 residues. The CDR3 sequence is CASSLQGAWNQPQHF. CDR3 DNA: TGTGCCAGCAGCTTACAGGGGGCTTGGAATCAGCCCCAGCATTTT.

The table lists this clone with a count of one. The chain couples TRBV11-2 to TRBJ1-3, with unresolved D. Germline values: CDR1 SGHAT, CDR2 FQNNGV. The CDR3 is 14 amino acids. V gave up 0 bases and J gave up 4 bases, with 7 bases separating them. CDR3 sequence (DNA): TGTGCCAGCAGCTTAGAGGTTGGCGGAAACACCATATATTTT. Amino acids: CASSLEVGGNTIYF. Based on the CDR3 plus reference TRBV11-2 and TRBJ1-3, the full variable domain is EAGVAQSPRYKIIEKRQSVAFWCNPISGHATLYWYQQILGQGPKLLIQFQNNGVVDDSQLPKDRFSAERLKGVDSTLKIQPAKLEDSAVYLCASSLEVGGNTIYFGEGSWLTVV.